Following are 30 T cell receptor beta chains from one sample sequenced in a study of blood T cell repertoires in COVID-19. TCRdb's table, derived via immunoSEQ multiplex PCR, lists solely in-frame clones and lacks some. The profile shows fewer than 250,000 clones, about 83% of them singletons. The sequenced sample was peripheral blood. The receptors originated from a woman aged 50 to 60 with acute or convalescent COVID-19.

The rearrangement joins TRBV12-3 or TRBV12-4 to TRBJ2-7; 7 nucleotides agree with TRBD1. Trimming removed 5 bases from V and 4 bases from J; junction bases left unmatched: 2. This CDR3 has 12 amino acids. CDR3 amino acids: CASSRQGYEQYF. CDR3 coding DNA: TGTGCCAGCAGTAGACAGGGTTACGAGCAGTACTTC.

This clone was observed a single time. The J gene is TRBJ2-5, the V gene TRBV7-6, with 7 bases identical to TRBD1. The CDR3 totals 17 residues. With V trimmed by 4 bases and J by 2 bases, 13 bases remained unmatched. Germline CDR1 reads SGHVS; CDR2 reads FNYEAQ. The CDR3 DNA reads TGTGCCAGCAGCTCGATAACCAGGGACAGTAATCAAGAGACCCAGTACTTC. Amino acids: CASSSITRDSNQETQYF.

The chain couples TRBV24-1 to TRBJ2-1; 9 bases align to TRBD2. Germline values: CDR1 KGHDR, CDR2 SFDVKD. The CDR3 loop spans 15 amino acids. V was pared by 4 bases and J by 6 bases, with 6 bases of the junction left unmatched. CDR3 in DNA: TGTGCCACCAGTGAATCTAGCGGGGAGCGCAATGAGCAGTTCTTC. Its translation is CATSESSGERNEQFF.

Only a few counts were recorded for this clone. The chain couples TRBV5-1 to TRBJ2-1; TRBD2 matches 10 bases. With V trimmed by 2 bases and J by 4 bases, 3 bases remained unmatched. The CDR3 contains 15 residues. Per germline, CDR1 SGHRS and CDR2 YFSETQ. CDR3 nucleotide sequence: TGCGCCAGCAGCTTCATAGCGGGAGGATACAATGAGCAGTTCTTC. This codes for CASSFIAGGYNEQFF.

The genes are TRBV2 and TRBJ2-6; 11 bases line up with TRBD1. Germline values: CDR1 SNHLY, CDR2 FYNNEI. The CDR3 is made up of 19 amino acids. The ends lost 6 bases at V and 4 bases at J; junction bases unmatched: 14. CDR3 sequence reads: CASRSTWTGGVSGANVLTF. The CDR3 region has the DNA TGTGCCAGCAGATCCACCTGGACAGGGGGCGTCTCGGGGGCCAACGTCCTGACTTTC.

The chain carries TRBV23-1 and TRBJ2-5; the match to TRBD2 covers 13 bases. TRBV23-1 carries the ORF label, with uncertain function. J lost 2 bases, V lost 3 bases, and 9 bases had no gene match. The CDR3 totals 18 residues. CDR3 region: CASSHHRLAGGFQETQYF. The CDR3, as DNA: TGCGCCAGCAGTCACCATCGACTAGCGGGAGGCTTTCAAGAGACCCAGTACTTC.

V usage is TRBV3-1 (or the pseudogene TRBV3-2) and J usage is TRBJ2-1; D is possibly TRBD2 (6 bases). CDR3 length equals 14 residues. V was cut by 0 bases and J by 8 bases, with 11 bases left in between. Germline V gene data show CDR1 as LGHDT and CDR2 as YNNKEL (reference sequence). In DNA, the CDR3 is TGTGCCAGCAGCCAAGAGGCTAGCGTCGATGAGCAGTTCTTC. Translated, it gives CASSQEASVDEQFF.

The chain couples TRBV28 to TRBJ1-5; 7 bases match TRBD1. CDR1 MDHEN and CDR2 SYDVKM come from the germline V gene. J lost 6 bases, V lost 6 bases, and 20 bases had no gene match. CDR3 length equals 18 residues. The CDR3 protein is CASSRIRIDRVKGQPQHF. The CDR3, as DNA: TGTGCCAGCAGCCGGATCCGAATTGACAGGGTTAAAGGTCAGCCCCAGCATTTT.

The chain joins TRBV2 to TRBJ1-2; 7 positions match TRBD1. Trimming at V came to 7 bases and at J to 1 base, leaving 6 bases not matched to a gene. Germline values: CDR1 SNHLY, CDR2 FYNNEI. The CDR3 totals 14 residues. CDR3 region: CASIKGTVNYGYTF. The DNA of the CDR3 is TGTGCCAGCATAAAAGGGACAGTTAACTATGGCTACACCTTC.

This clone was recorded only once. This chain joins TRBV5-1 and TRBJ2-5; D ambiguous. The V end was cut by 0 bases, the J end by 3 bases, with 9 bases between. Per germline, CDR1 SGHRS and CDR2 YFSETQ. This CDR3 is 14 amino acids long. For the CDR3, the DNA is TGCGCCAGCAGCTTGGGACTGCTAGAAGAGACCCAGTACTTC. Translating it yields CASSLGLLEETQYF.

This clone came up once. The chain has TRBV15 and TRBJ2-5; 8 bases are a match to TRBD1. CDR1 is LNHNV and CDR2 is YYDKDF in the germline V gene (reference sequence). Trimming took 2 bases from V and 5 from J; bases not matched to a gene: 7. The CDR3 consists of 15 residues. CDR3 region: CATSRSKTGVETQYF. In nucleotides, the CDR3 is TGTGCCACCAGCAGATCCAAGACAGGGGTGGAGACCCAGTACTTC.

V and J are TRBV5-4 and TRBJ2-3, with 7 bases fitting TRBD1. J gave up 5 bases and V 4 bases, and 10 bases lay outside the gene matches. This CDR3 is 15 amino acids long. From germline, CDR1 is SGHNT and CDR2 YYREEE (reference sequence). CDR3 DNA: TGTGCCAGCAGCCGGCCGGGACAGCGGCGAGATACGCAGTATTTT. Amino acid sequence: CASSRPGQRRDTQYF.

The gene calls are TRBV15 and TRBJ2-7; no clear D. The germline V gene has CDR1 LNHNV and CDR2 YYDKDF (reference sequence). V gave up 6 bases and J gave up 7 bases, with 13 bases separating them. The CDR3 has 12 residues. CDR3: CATSGDSREQYF. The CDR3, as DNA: TGTGCCACCAGTGGTGATTCGCGGGAGCAGTACTTC. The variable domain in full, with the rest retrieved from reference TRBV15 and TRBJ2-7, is DAMVIQNPRYQVTQFGKPVTLSCSQTLNHNVMYWYQQKSSQAPKLLFHYYDKDFNNEADTPDNFQSRRPNTSFCFLDIRSPGLGDTAMYLCATSGDSREQYFGPGTRLTVT.

CDR3 in DNA: TGTGCCAGCAGCCTTTTTCGAGAGACCCAGTACTTC. Its translation: CASSLFRETQYF. The chain couples TRBV2 to TRBJ2-5; D is unresolved. Looked up from germline, CDR1 is SNHLY and CDR2 is FYNNEI. Trimming cost V 6 bases and J 4 bases, with 9 bases left between them. This CDR3 spans 12 amino acids.

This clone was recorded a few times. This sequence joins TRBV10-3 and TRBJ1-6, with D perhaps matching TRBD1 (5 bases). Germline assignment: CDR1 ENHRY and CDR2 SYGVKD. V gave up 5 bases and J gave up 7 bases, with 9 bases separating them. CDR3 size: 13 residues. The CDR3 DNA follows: TGTGCCATCAGTACAGGTCTAAATTCACCCCTCCACTTT. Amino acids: CAISTGLNSPLHF.

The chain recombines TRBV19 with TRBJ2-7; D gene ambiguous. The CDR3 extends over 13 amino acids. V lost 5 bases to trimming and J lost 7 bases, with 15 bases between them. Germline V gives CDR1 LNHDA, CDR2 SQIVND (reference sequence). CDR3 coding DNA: TGTGCCAGTAGTCCTCTCCTATTTGAGGAGCAGTACTTC. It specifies CASSPLLFEEQYF.

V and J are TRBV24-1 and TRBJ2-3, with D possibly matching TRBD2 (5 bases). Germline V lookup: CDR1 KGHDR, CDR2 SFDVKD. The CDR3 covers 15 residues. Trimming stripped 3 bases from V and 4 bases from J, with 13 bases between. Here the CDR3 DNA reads TGTGCCACCAGTGATGGGCAGGTCGGGGCAGATACGCAGTATTTT. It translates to CATSDGQVGADTQYF.

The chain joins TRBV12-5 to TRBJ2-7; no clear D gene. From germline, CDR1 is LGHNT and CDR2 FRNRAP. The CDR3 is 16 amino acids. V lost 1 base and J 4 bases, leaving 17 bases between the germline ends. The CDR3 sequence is CASGLGTVTSNYEQYF. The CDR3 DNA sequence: TGTGCTAGTGGTTTGGGTACGGTAACTTCAAATTACGAGCAGTACTTC.

CDR3 sequence (DNA): TGTGCCAGCAGTTTCGGGGGGGCGGACTTCGGGGGCTACACCTTC. Protein: CASSFGGADFGGYTF. The V gene is TRBV28, the J gene TRBJ1-2, with TRBD1 as a possible D gene (6 bases). With 3 bases removed from V and 8 bases from J, the gap between germline ends came to 19 bases. The germline V gene encodes CDR1 MDHEN and CDR2 SYDVKM. The CDR3 consists of 15 residues.

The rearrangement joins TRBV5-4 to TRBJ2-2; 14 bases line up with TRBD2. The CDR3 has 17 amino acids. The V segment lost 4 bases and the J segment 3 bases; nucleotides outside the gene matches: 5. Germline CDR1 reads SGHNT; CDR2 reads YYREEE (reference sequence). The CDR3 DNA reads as TGTGCCAGCAGCCAGGGACTAGCGGGAGCCGACACCGGGGAGCTGTTTTTT. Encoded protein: CASSQGLAGADTGELFF.

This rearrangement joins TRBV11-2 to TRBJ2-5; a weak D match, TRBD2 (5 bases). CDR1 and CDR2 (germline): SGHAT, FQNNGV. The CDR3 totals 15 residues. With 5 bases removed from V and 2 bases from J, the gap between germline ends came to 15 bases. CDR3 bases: TGTGCCAGCAGCCCCCCTATGAGGAGGCAAGAGACCCAGTACTTC. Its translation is CASSPPMRRQETQYF.

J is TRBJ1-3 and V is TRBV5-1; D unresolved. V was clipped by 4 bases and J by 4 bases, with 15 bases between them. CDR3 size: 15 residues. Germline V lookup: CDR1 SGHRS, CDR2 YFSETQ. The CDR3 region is CASSPGGSQGNTIYF. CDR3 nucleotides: TGCGCCAGCAGCCCGGGAGGGAGCCAAGGAAACACCATATATTTT.

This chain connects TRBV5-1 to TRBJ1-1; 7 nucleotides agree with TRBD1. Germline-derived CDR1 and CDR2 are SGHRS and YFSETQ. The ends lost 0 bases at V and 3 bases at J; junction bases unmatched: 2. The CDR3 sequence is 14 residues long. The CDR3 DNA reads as TGCGCCAGCAGCTTGGATCAGGGGGACACTGAAGCTTTCTTT. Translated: CASSLDQGDTEAFF.

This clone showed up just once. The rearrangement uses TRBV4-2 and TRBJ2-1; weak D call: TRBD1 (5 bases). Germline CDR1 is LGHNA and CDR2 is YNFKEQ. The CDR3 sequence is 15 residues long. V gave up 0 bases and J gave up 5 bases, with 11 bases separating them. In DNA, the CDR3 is TGTGCCAGCAGCCAAGATCGGGCAGGGCACAATGAGCAGTTCTTC. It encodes CASSQDRAGHNEQFF.

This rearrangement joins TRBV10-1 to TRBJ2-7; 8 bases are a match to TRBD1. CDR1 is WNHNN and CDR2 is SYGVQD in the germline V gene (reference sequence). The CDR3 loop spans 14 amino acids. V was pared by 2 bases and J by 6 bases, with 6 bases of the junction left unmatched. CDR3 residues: CASSEPGGFGEQYF. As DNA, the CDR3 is TGCGCCAGCAGTGAGCCAGGGGGCTTTGGCGAGCAGTACTTC.

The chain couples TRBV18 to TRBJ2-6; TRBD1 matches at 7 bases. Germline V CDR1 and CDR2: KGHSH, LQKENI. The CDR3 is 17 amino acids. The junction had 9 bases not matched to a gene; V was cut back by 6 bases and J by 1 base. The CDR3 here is CASSPPTGTSGANVLTF. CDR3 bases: TGTGCCAGCTCCCCCCCGACAGGGACGTCTGGGGCCAACGTCCTGACTTTC.

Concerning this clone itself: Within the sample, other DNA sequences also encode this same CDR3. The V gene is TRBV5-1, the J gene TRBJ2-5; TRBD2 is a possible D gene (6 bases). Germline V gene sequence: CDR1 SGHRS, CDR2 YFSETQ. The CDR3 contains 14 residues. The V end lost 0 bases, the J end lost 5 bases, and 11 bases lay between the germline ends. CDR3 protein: CASSLGLSGETQYF. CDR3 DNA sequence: TGCGCCAGCAGCTTGGGGCTGAGCGGGGAGACCCAGTACTTC.

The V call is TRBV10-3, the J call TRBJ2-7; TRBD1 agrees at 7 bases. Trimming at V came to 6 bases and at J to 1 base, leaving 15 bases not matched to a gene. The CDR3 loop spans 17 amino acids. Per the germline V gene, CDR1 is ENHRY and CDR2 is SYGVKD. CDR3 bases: TGTGCCATCAGCGATCAGGGGGTCGCCCCGATTTCCTACGAGCAGTACTTC. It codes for CAISDQGVAPISYEQYF.

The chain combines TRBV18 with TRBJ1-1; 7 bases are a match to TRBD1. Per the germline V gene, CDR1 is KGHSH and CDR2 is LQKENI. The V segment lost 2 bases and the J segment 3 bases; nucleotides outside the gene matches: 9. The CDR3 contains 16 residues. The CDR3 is CASSPKGQPKDTEAFF. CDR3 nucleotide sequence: TGTGCCAGCTCACCAAAGGGACAGCCTAAAGACACTGAAGCTTTCTTT.

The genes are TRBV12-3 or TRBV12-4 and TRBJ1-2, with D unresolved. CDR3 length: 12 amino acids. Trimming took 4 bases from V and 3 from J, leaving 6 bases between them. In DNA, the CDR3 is TGTGCCAGCAGTTATCGGGACTATGGCTACACCTTC. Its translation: CASSYRDYGYTF.